The 30 T cell receptor beta chains presented below share a single source sample, sequenced in a study of memory CD4+ T cells and cytomegalovirus serostatus. The sort gate was single viable CD3+CD4+CD8-CD45RO+ cells for memory CD4+ T cells. Measured with immunoSEQ multiplex PCR; TCRdb has only the in-frame clones, and not every one. The sample has over 40,000 clones; roughly 80% are singletons. Material for sequencing was memory CD4+ T cells from blood. The receptors were gathered from an adult in good health and CMV-seropositive.

V usage is TRBV4-1 and J usage is TRBJ2-3; D not resolved. V was pared by 4 bases and J by 7 bases, with 18 bases between. The CDR3 contains 15 residues. Germline loops: CDR1 MGHRA, CDR2 YSYEKL. CDR3 DNA sequence: TGCGCCAGCAGCCGACGTGTGTTGCCCACCAATACGCAGTATTTT. This sequence encodes CASSRRVLPTNTQYF.

The chain employs TRBV25-1 and TRBJ2-5; D call uncertain. The CDR3 consists of 14 residues. Trimming removed 3 bases at V and 3 bases at J, with 11 bases between. Germline V CDR1 and CDR2: MGHDK, SYGVNS. CDR3 nucleotide sequence: TGTGCCAGCAGTGACCCGCATAGGGAAGAGACCCAGTACTTC. Protein product: CASSDPHREETQYF.

The chain is built from TRBV6-6 and TRBJ2-7, with TRBD1 as a possible D gene (5 bases). Between the trimmed V and J ends, which lost 6 bases and 7 bases, there was a span of 13 bases. The CDR3 extends over 12 amino acids. Germline CDR1 reads MNHNY; CDR2 reads SVGAGI (reference sequence). DNA of the CDR3: TGTGCCAGCAGCCCAAGCAGGGTAGAGCAGTACTTC. Protein: CASSPSRVEQYF.

This chain connects TRBV7-2 to TRBJ2-7; no clear D gene. Looked up from germline, CDR1 is SGHTA and CDR2 is FQGNSA. V shed 0 bases and J shed 9 bases, with 9 bases lying between them. The length of the CDR3 is 12 residues. This chain's CDR3 is CASSLARGMQYF. The CDR3 region has the DNA TGTGCCAGCAGCTTAGCGCGAGGAATGCAGTACTTC.

J is TRBJ1-1 and V is TRBV7-2; maybe TRBD1 (5 bases). Trimming stripped 4 bases from V and 4 bases from J, with 13 bases between. The CDR3 spans 14 residues. CDR1 is SGHTA, CDR2 FQGNSA, per germline. The CDR3 nucleotides are TGTGCCAGCAGCTGGGACGGTGGTAGCACTGAAGCTTTCTTT. This encodes CASSWDGGSTEAFF.

The V call is TRBV5-1, the J call TRBJ1-1, with TRBD1 as a possible D gene (6 bases). V gave up 2 bases and J gave up 1 base, with 9 bases separating them. The CDR3 spans 14 residues. Per germline, CDR1 SGHRS and CDR2 YFSETQ. CDR3 in DNA: TGCGCCAGCAGCTTTAGGACAGAGAACACTGAAGCTTTCTTT. It yields the protein CASSFRTENTEAFF.

The rearrangement links TRBV7-2 to TRBJ1-2; D is undetermined. Germline V gene lookup returns CDR1 SGHTA and CDR2 FQGNSA. CDR3 length: 13 amino acids. Trimming stripped 5 bases from V and 4 bases from J, with 11 bases between. CDR3 protein: CASSSPDGYGYTF. CDR3 in DNA: TGTGCCAGCAGCAGTCCCGACGGCTATGGCTACACCTTC.

This rearrangement joins TRBV7-3 to TRBJ2-1; 8 bases fit TRBD2. This CDR3 has 14 residues. V shed 3 bases and J 6 bases; nucleotides not matched to a gene: 4. The germline CDR1 and CDR2 sequences are SGHTA and FQGTGA. The CDR3 bases are TGTGCCAGCAGCTTTACTGGGACTAGCAATGAGCAGTTCTTC. Protein: CASSFTGTSNEQFF.

This clone was counted between two and nine times. The chain employs TRBV7-2 and TRBJ2-5, with a possible D match to TRBD1 (6 bases). V was trimmed by 5 bases and J by 2 bases, leaving 9 bases between them. Per germline, CDR1 SGHTA and CDR2 FQGNSA. CDR3 length: 13 amino acids. The CDR3 nucleotides are TGTGCCAGCAGCCAAGGGACACAAGAGACCCAGTACTTC. It translates to CASSQGTQETQYF.

The rearrangement links TRBV19 to TRBJ1-2, with D uncertain. Trimming removed 3 bases at V and 7 bases at J, with 12 bases between. Germline CDR1 and CDR2: LNHDA and SQIVND (reference sequence). The CDR3 has 13 amino acids. CDR3 region: CASSMVGVSGYTF. The CDR3, as DNA: TGTGCCAGTAGTATGGTGGGAGTTTCTGGCTACACCTTC.

V is TRBV11-2 and J is TRBJ2-3; D unclear. This CDR3 has 16 amino acids. V was shortened by 3 bases and J by 2 bases, with 15 bases between the two germline ends. In germline, CDR1 is SGHAT, CDR2 FQNNGV. The CDR3 nucleotides read TGTGCCAGCAGCTTCGCCCAAAGTGCAGTCACAGATACGCAGTATTTT. Protein sequence: CASSFAQSAVTDTQYF.

The rearrangement uses TRBV4-2 and TRBJ2-2, with 9 bases fitting TRBD2. V shed 1 base and J 5 bases; nucleotides not matched to a gene: 8. CDR1 and CDR2 from the germline V gene are LGHNA and YNFKEQ. The CDR3 is 17 amino acids. CDR3 nucleotides: TGTGCCAGCAGCCAAGCGATGGGGCTAGCGGGGACCGGGGAGCTGTTTTTT. It translates to CASSQAMGLAGTGELFF.

The sample holds a few counts of this clone. The rearrangement joins TRBV28 to TRBJ1-2; D possibly corresponds to TRBD1 (5 bases). CDR1 is MDHEN and CDR2 is SYDVKM in the germline V gene. With 7 bases removed from V and 2 bases from J, the gap between germline ends came to 11 bases. The CDR3 consists of 13 residues. As DNA, the CDR3 is TGTGCCAGCAAGATTCGGACAAACTATGGCTACACCTTC. Its translation is CASKIRTNYGYTF.

The chain has TRBV15 and TRBJ1-3, with TRBD1 matching over 8 bases. V was clipped by 3 bases and J by 0 bases; unmatched bases: 4. The CDR3 extends over 16 amino acids. Germline V CDR1 and CDR2: LNHNV, YYDKDF (reference sequence). The CDR3 coding sequence is TGTGCCACCAGCAGGGACAGGGTCGGCTCTGGAAACACCATATATTTT. Translated, it gives CATSRDRVGSGNTIYF.

This chain joins TRBV4-3 and TRBJ2-5; 7 bases are a match to TRBD1. V shed 4 bases, J shed 4 bases, and the junction held 9 bases outside the gene matches. Germline V lookup: CDR1 LGHNA, CDR2 YSLEER. CDR3 size: 15 residues. DNA of the CDR3: TGCGCCAGCAGCCGGCAGACAGGGAATGGAGAGACCCAGTACTTC. This codes for CASSRQTGNGETQYF.

The chain combines TRBV5-6 with TRBJ2-7; D uncertain. CDR3 length: 12 amino acids. Trimming removed 1 base from V and 6 bases from J, with 8 bases in between. Per the germline V gene, CDR1 is SGHDT and CDR2 is YYEEEE. CDR3 region: CASSLPVSEQYF. The CDR3 coding sequence is TGTGCCAGCAGCTTGCCTGTCAGCGAGCAGTACTTC. The full variable domain, with the rest looked up from reference TRBV5-6 and TRBJ2-7, is DAGVTQSPTHLIKTRGQQVTLRCSPKSGHDTVSWYQQALGQGPQFIFQYYEEEERQRGNFPDRFSGHQFPNYSSELNVNALLLGDSALYLCASSLPVSEQYFGPGTRLTVT.

This chain links TRBV27 with TRBJ1-5; TRBD1 is a possible D gene (5 bases). The V and J ends lost 1 base and 6 bases respectively, with 10 bases between them. From germline, CDR1 is MNHEY and CDR2 SMNVEV (reference sequence). This CDR3 is 14 amino acids long. CDR3: CASSLYRQGQPQHF. The CDR3 coding sequence is TGTGCCAGCAGTTTATATAGGCAGGGTCAGCCCCAGCATTTT.

The chain combines TRBV7-8 with TRBJ1-1; D not resolved. CDR1 and CDR2 (germline): SGHVS, FQNEAQ. V lost 2 bases to trimming and J lost 6 bases, with 7 bases between them. CDR3 length: 12 amino acids. In DNA, the CDR3 is TGTGCCAGCAGCTTACCGCGTTCTGAAGCTTTCTTT. Translation gives CASSLPRSEAFF.

DNA for the CDR3: TGTGCCAGCAGCTTACTACCTGGAAACACCATATATTTT. It is translated as CASSLLPGNTIYF. This chain joins TRBV7-9 and TRBJ1-3; D uncertain. The CDR3 covers 13 residues. Trimming cost V 2 bases and J 2 bases, with 4 bases left between them. The germline gives CDR1 SEHNR, CDR2 FQNEAQ (reference sequence).

The chain combines TRBV28 with TRBJ1-2; unclear D gene. CDR1 is MDHEN and CDR2 is SYDVKM in the germline V gene. With 2 bases removed from V and 4 bases from J, the gap between germline ends came to 8 bases. This CDR3 spans 13 amino acids. The CDR3 DNA reads as TGTGCCAGCAGTTTAGACCAACGCTATGGCTACACCTTC. This translates into CASSLDQRYGYTF.

This chain links TRBV7-3 with TRBJ1-1, with D unresolved. The V end lost 2 bases, the J end lost 8 bases, and 12 bases lay between the germline ends. Germline CDR1 is SGHTA and CDR2 is FQGTGA. The CDR3 runs 13 residues. The CDR3 DNA follows: TGTGCCAGCAGCTTATACTCTGGCGGGGAAGCTTTCTTT. This gives the protein CASSLYSGGEAFF.

The table lists this clone with a count of one. The chain couples TRBV5-1 to TRBJ2-7; unclear D gene. This CDR3 region has 12 residues. V was pared by 2 bases and J by 2 bases, with 5 bases between. CDR1 is SGHRS and CDR2 is YFSETQ in the germline V gene. CDR3 amino acids: CASSLPTYEQYF. The CDR3 region has the DNA TGCGCCAGCAGCTTACCTACCTACGAGCAGTACTTC.

This chain uses TRBV7-9 with TRBJ2-6; D uncertain. The V end was cut by 0 bases, the J end by 1 base, with 4 bases between. Per the germline V gene, CDR1 is SEHNR and CDR2 is FQNEAQ (reference sequence). The CDR3 extends over 15 amino acids. The CDR3: CASSLAGSGANVLTF. CDR3 bases: TGTGCCAGCAGCTTAGCGGGGTCTGGGGCCAACGTCCTGACTTTC.

The V and J genes are TRBV7-6 and TRBJ1-5; D unclear. Per germline, CDR1 SGHVS and CDR2 FNYEAQ. The CDR3 totals 17 residues. V shed 0 bases and J shed 1 base, with 13 bases lying between them. CDR3 sequence: CASSLAPDEGSNQPQHF. DNA for the CDR3: TGTGCCAGCAGCTTAGCCCCAGATGAAGGAAGCAATCAGCCCCAGCATTTT.

The gene calls are TRBV6-5 and TRBJ2-6; 8 positions match TRBD2. CDR1 and CDR2 (germline): MNHEY, SVGAGI. Unmatched junction bases numbered 1, after V lost 0 bases and J lost 6 bases. CDR3 size: 15 residues. The CDR3 nucleotides are TGTGCCAGCAGTTACTCGCGGGGGGCGGCCAACGTCCTGACTTTC. It specifies CASSYSRGAANVLTF.

In this sample, this clone turned up once. V and J are TRBV6-1 and TRBJ2-2; 9 positions agree with TRBD2. Germline assignment: CDR1 MNHNS and CDR2 SASEGT. The J segment lost 5 bases and the V segment lost 6 bases, leaving 7 bases of the junction unmatched. The CDR3 sequence is 15 residues long. CDR3 DNA: TGTGCCAGCAGCCCCAGCGGGGGGCGAACCGGGGAGCTGTTTTTT. This codes for CASSPSGGRTGELFF.

The chain is built from TRBV7-2 and TRBJ2-7, with D perhaps TRBD1 (5 bases). This CDR3 region has 15 residues. Germline V lookup: CDR1 SGHTA, CDR2 FQGNSA. Trimming took off 5 bases at V and 0 bases at J, with 14 bases between the two ends. The chain's CDR3 is CASSARQTDSYEQYF. CDR3 bases: TGTGCCAGCAGCGCTAGACAGACGGACTCCTACGAGCAGTACTTC.

This CDR3 is CASSLTSGDTDTQYF. The CDR3 nucleotides are TGTGCCAGCAGCTTAACTAGCGGGGACACAGATACGCAGTATTTT. This chain joins TRBV5-4 and TRBJ2-3; 10 nucleotides align to TRBD2. The CDR3 extends over 15 amino acids. The J segment lost 2 bases and the V segment lost 2 bases, leaving 2 bases of the junction unmatched. CDR1 and CDR2 from the germline V gene are SGHNT and YYREEE (reference sequence).

This clone was detected only once. The J gene is TRBJ2-1, the V gene TRBV7-9; 8 bases map to TRBD2. Trimming removed 6 bases from V and 0 bases from J; junction bases left unmatched: 10. Per germline, CDR1 SEHNR and CDR2 FQNEAQ (reference sequence). The CDR3 has 17 residues. In nucleotides, the CDR3 is TGTGCCAGCAGAGGGCGGGGGGACCTTCCCTCCTACAATGAGCAGTTCTTC. It is translated as CASRGRGDLPSYNEQFF. The full variable domain, completed using reference TRBV7-9 and TRBJ2-1, is DTGVSQNPRHKITKRGQNVTFRCDPISEHNRLYWYRQTLGQGPEFLTYFQNEAQLEKSRLLSDRFSAERPKGSFSTLEIQRTEQGDSAMYLCASRGRGDLPSYNEQFFGPGTRLTVL.

This chain joins TRBV18 and TRBJ2-3, with unresolved D. Trimming took 2 bases from V and 0 from J, leaving 21 bases between them. Germline CDR1 KGHSH, CDR2 LQKENI. The CDR3 runs 19 residues. This CDR3 reads CASSPWADDVLTSTDTQYF. CDR3 DNA sequence: TGTGCCAGCTCACCATGGGCGGACGACGTTCTTACTAGCACAGATACGCAGTATTTT.